A single sample is the source of the 10 T cell receptor beta chains below, sequenced in a study of OX40 agonist ivuxolimab in advanced cancers. Repertoires were generated with immunoSEQ multiplex PCR, while TCRdb's copy carries only in-frame clones and drops some. Of roughly 75,000 clones detected, about 88% appear once; the ten largest clones hold less than 1.1%. This specimen was CD4+ or CD8+ T cells sorted from blood, taken in a trial of the OX40 agonist ivuxolimab. These receptors were collected from an adult with an advanced solid tumor such as melanoma, head and neck, liver or kidney cancer.

V and J are TRBV10-3 and TRBJ2-3, with D unclear. This CDR3 has 11 residues. With 6 bases removed from V and 2 bases from J, the gap between germline ends came to 3 bases. The germline gives CDR1 ENHRY, CDR2 SYGVKD. CDR3 sequence reads: CAIRDTDTQYF. For the CDR3, the DNA is TGTGCCATCAGGGACACAGATACGCAGTATTTT.

The chain has TRBV5-1 and TRBJ1-1, with D perhaps matching TRBD1 (5 bases). This CDR3 has 14 amino acids. Per germline, CDR1 SGHRS and CDR2 YFSETQ. V shed 8 bases and J shed 1 base, with 15 bases lying between them. The DNA of the CDR3 is TGCGCCAGTTCTCGGGGACGCCCGAACACTGAAGCTTTCTTT. Translation: CASSRGRPNTEAFF.

The chain carries TRBV19 and TRBJ1-4; 11 bases line up with TRBD1. The germline gives CDR1 LNHDA, CDR2 SQIVND (reference sequence). The CDR3 sequence is 17 residues long. After removal of 5 bases from V and 1 base from J, the junction contained 6 bases not matched to a gene. Here the CDR3 reads CASSFQDRGRTNEKLFF. The CDR3 bases are TGTGCCAGTAGTTTTCAGGACAGGGGGCGAACTAATGAAAAACTGTTTTTT.

The CDR3 region is CASRGDSLRGGYTF. DNA of the CDR3: TGTGCCAGCAGGGGAGACAGTCTCCGGGGTGGCTACACCTTC. The chain recombines TRBV2 with TRBJ1-2; possibly TRBD1 for D (5 bases). V gave up 6 bases and J gave up 7 bases, with 18 bases separating them. The CDR3 covers 14 residues. Germline V gene sequence: CDR1 SNHLY, CDR2 FYNNEI.

The chain links TRBV28 to TRBJ1-4; D unclear. This CDR3 has 16 residues. Germline V lookup: CDR1 MDHEN, CDR2 SYDVKM. V lost 6 bases to trimming and J lost 5 bases, with 19 bases between them. The CDR3 reads CASSSEGGPRNEKLFF. DNA for the CDR3: TGTGCCAGCAGCTCAGAGGGAGGCCCACGGAATGAAAAACTGTTTTTT.

The chain has TRBV4-1 and TRBJ2-7, with TRBD1 matching 8 bases. With V trimmed by 3 bases and J by 5 bases, 6 bases remained unmatched. Per the germline V gene, CDR1 is MGHRA and CDR2 is YSYEKL. The CDR3 has 14 residues. The CDR3: CASSHSDREHEQYF. For the CDR3, the DNA is TGCGCCAGCAGCCACTCGGACAGGGAACACGAGCAGTACTTC.

This clone was counted a single time. The chain uses TRBV6-1 and TRBJ2-3, with D perhaps assigned TRBD1 or TRBD2 (6 bases each). The CDR3 loop spans 14 amino acids. Trimming stripped 5 bases from V and 1 base from J, with 10 bases between. Germline V gene data show CDR1 as MNHNS and CDR2 as SASEGT. CDR3: CASSPGAGTDTQYF. CDR3 DNA: TGTGCCAGCAGTCCGGGGGCAGGCACAGATACGCAGTATTTT.

The V call is TRBV11-2, the J call TRBJ2-1, with TRBD2 identical over 7 bases. Trimming cost V 3 bases and J 9 bases; bases outside gene matches: 8. CDR1 and CDR2 from the germline V gene are SGHAT and FQNNGV. CDR3 size: 14 residues. The DNA for the CDR3 is TGTGCCAGCAGCTTGTATGGGAGGGCCATTGAGCAGTTCTTC. Residues: CASSLYGRAIEQFF.

The count of this clone is one. The rearrangement uses TRBV9 and TRBJ2-7, with 9 bases lining up with TRBD2. V shed 6 bases, J shed 6 bases, and the junction held 10 bases outside the gene matches. CDR3 length equals 14 residues. CDR1 and CDR2 (germline): SGDLS, YYNGEE. CDR3 sequence: CASTPLASGAEQYF. The DNA for the CDR3 is TGTGCCAGCACCCCGTTGGCTAGCGGGGCCGAGCAGTACTTC.

The chain is built from TRBV5-1 and TRBJ1-2; 8 bases are shared with TRBD1. The CDR3 has 14 residues. Trimming at V came to 1 base and at J to 6 bases, leaving 5 bases not matched to a gene. Germline CDR1 and CDR2: SGHRS and YFSETQ. CDR3 DNA sequence: TGCGCCAGCAGCTTGTTTTCAGGGGGCGATGGCTACACCTTC. It encodes CASSLFSGGDGYTF.